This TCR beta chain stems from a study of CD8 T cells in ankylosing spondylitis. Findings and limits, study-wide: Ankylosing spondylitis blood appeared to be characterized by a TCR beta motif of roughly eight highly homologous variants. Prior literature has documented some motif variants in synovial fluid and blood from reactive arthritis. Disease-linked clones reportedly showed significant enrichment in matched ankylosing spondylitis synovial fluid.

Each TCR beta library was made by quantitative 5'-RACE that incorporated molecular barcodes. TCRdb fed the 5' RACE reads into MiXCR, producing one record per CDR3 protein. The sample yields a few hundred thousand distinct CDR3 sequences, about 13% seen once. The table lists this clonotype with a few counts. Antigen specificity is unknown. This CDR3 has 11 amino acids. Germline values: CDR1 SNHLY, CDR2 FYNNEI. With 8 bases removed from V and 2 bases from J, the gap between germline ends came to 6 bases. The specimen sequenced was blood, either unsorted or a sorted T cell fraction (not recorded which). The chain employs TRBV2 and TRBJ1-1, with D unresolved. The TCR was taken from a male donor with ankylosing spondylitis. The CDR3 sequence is CASQYNTEAFF. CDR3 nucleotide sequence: TGTGCCAGCCAATATAACACTGAAGCTTTCTTT.